This T cell receptor (beta chain) was identified in a study of chemoradiotherapy in HPV16-positive cancers. In the study overall: Candidate HPV-specific clones and shared TCR motifs came from a couple of HPV16-positive patients.

The method was immunoSEQ multiplex PCR; TCRdb's version includes in-frame clones alone and lacks a portion of them. The sample lists about 67,000 clones, 88% seen once, with 4.2% in the top ten. Study results and limitations: Only a couple of HPV16-positive patients supplied the functional HPV-specificity definition. Candidate HPV-specific clones and E7-related TCR motifs grew in tumor during treatment.

J lost 5 bases, V lost 0 bases, and 10 bases had no gene match. This CDR3 region has 17 residues. Germline V gene data show CDR1 as LNHDA and CDR2 as SQIVND (reference sequence). In the case of this clone: Its antigen is not known.

Samples were taken several times over chemoradiotherapy. The chain couples TRBV19 to TRBJ2-5; the match to TRBD1 covers 9 bases. The input for sequencing was blood, taken from a patient who underwent chemoradiotherapy. The source is a human donor with HPV-associated anogenital cancer. DNA for the CDR3: TGTGCCAGTAGTATAGAAGCCTACACAGGGGGCGGGGAGACCCAGTACTTC. Translating it yields CASSIEAYTGGGETQYF.